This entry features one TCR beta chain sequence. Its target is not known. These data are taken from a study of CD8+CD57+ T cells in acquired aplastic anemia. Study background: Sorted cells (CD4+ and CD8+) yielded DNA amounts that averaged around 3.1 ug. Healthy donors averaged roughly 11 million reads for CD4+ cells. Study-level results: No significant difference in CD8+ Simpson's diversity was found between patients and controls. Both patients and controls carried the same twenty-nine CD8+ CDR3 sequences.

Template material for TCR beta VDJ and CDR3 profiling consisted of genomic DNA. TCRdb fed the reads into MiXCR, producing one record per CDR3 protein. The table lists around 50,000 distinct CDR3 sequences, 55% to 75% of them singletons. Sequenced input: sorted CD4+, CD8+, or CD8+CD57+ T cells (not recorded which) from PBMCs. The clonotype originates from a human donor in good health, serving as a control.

CDR3 amino acids: CSVEVAGGNTGELFF. In nucleotides, the CDR3 is TGCAGCGTTGAGGTAGCGGGGGGAAACACCGGGGAGCTGTTTTTT. V is TRBV29-1 and J is TRBJ2-2; 10 positions agree with TRBD2. With V trimmed by 3 bases and J by 2 bases, 3 bases remained unmatched. The V gene's germline CDR1 is SQVTM and CDR2 ANQGSEA. This CDR3 comprises 15 residues.